Presented here are 18 T cell receptor beta chains from one specimen sequenced in a study of cytomegalovirus exposure and HLA in healthy donors. Data came from immunoSEQ multiplex PCR; TCRdb stores just in-frame clones and leaves some out. The table shows approximately 210,000 clones, with 86% occurring only once. Sequencing input: PBMCs. The receptors were sampled from a woman between 18 and 30 years old in good health and CMV-seronegative.

This clone was observed a few times. V usage is TRBV27 and J usage is TRBJ2-7; 7 positions agree with TRBD1. V dropped 5 bases and J dropped 3; count of bases not matched to a gene: 4. Germline V gene data show CDR1 as MNHEY and CDR2 as SMNVEV (reference sequence). This CDR3 comprises 13 residues. The DNA for the CDR3 is TGTGCCAGCAGTAAGGGACAGATCTACGAGCAGTACTTC. Translated, it gives CASSKGQIYEQYF.

The chain has TRBV5-8 and TRBJ2-7; 7 bases agree with TRBD2. The CDR3 extends over 16 amino acids. CDR1 is SGHTS and CDR2 is YDEGEE in the germline V gene. With 0 bases clipped from V and 0 bases from J, the junction kept 6 bases outside the gene matches. CDR3 protein: CASSLDGRATSYEQYF. In DNA form, the CDR3 reads TGTGCCAGCAGCTTGGATGGGAGGGCCACCTCCTACGAGCAGTACTTC.

The rearrangement joins TRBV5-5 to TRBJ1-2, with D possibly matching TRBD1 (6 bases). Germline V gives CDR1 SGHKS, CDR2 YYEKEE (reference sequence). The V end lost 4 bases, the J end lost 6 bases, and 16 bases lay between the germline ends. There are 14 residues in the CDR3. Here the CDR3 reads CASSPDRYTNGYTF. The CDR3 nucleotides are TGTGCCAGCAGCCCCGACAGGTACACAAATGGCTACACCTTC. The full variable domain, with the rest looked up from reference TRBV5-5 and TRBJ1-2, is DAGVTQSPTHLIKTRGQQVTLRCSPISGHKSVSWYQQVLGQGPQFIFQYYEKEERGRGNFPDRFSARQFPNYSSELNVNALLLGDSALYLCASSPDRYTNGYTFGSGTRLTVV.

The chain is built from TRBV28 and TRBJ2-7; no clear D. Germline CDR1 reads MDHEN; CDR2 reads SYDVKM. The CDR3 is made up of 12 amino acids. Deletions cut 3 bases from V and 1 base from J, with 4 bases between. For the CDR3, the DNA is TGTGCCAGCAGTTTGTCGTCCTACGAGCAGTACTTC. This codes for CASSLSSYEQYF.

V and J are TRBV29-1 and TRBJ1-3; D unclear. Trimming shortened V by 6 bases and J by 0 bases, and 15 bases separated the two germline ends. This CDR3 region has 15 residues. Germline assignment: CDR1 SQVTM and CDR2 ANQGSEA. The CDR3 region has the DNA TGCAGCGTCAGAGAGGACGGACTCTCTGGAAACACCATATATTTT. Protein: CSVREDGLSGNTIYF.

V and J are TRBV16 and TRBJ1-5, with D perhaps matching TRBD1 (6 bases). Trimming left V 4 bases short and J 3 bases short, with 22 bases between. This CDR3 is 18 amino acids long. CDR1 is KGHSY and CDR2 is FQNENV in the germline V gene. In nucleotides, the CDR3 is TGTGCCAGCAGCCCCTCCAGTTTGGGGGCCGGTTACAATCAGCCCCAGCATTTT. It codes for CASSPSSLGAGYNQPQHF. The complete variable domain, with remaining parts taken from reference TRBV16 and TRBJ1-5, reads GEEVAQTPKHLVRGEGQKAKLYCAPIKGHSYVFWYQQVLKNEFKFLISFQNENVFDETGMPKERFSAKCLPNSPCSLEIQATKLEDSAVYFCASSPSSLGAGYNQPQHFGDGTRLSIL.

V and J are TRBV10-2 and TRBJ2-1; D is ambiguous. The CDR3 sequence is 14 residues long. CDR1 is WSHSY, CDR2 SAAADI, per germline. V gave up 3 bases and J gave up 7 bases, with 13 bases separating them. The CDR3 region is CASSDSTARNEQFF. The DNA of the CDR3 is TGCGCCAGCAGTGATTCCACTGCCAGGAATGAGCAGTTCTTC.

This chain uses TRBV27 with TRBJ1-1; 8 bases match TRBD1. The germline V gene has CDR1 MNHEY and CDR2 SMNVEV (reference sequence). V dropped 1 base and J dropped 1; count of bases not matched to a gene: 5. The CDR3 is made up of 16 amino acids. CDR3 region: CASSLWTGRGNTEAFF. Here the CDR3 DNA reads TGTGCCAGCAGTTTATGGACAGGGAGAGGGAACACTGAAGCTTTCTTT.

The rearrangement links TRBV7-9 to TRBJ2-7; 9 bases are shared with TRBD1. Germline assignment: CDR1 SEHNR and CDR2 FQNEAQ (reference sequence). The CDR3 runs 15 residues. After removal of 5 bases from V and 11 bases from J, the junction contained 16 bases not matched to a gene. Here the CDR3 DNA reads TGTGCCAGCAGCCTAGGTCCGGGACAGGGTTATTCTAAGTACTTC. Its protein is CASSLGPGQGYSKYF.

V usage is TRBV4-1 and J usage is TRBJ2-7; D unclear. Trimming stripped 1 base from V and 4 bases from J, with 11 bases between. This CDR3 contains 14 residues. Germline-derived CDR1 and CDR2 are MGHRA and YSYEKL. In DNA form, the CDR3 reads TGCGCCAGCAGCCAAGGATCCGGGTTGTACGAGCAGTACTTC. Its translation is CASSQGSGLYEQYF.

The genes are TRBV2 and TRBJ2-1; D might be TRBD2 (5 bases). Germline loops: CDR1 SNHLY, CDR2 FYNNEI. V was pared by 2 bases and J by 9 bases, with 11 bases between. CDR3 length: 13 residues. CDR3 DNA: TGTGCCAGCAGTGAACCAAAGGCGGGTGAGCAGTTCTTC. Its translation: CASSEPKAGEQFF.

This chain connects TRBV5-8 to TRBJ2-3; unclear D gene. The CDR3 has 14 amino acids. The V gene lost 1 base and the J gene lost 1 base, with 7 bases spanning the gap. Germline V CDR1 and CDR2: SGHTS, YDEGEE. The CDR3: CASSLNGGTDTQYF. CDR3 coding DNA: TGTGCCAGCAGCTTGAACGGAGGCACAGATACGCAGTATTTT.

The chain recombines TRBV19 with TRBJ2-3; D is perhaps TRBD2 (6 bases). V dropped 6 bases and J dropped 10 bases, with 11 bases sitting between them. The CDR3 covers 11 residues. In germline, CDR1 is LNHDA, CDR2 SQIVND (reference sequence). CDR3 region: CASRGSGAQYF. The CDR3 DNA is TGTGCCAGTAGGGGGTCGGGGGCGCAGTATTTT.

This chain joins TRBV9 and TRBJ1-5, with D uncertain. Germline V gene data show CDR1 as SGDLS and CDR2 as YYNGEE. Trimming removed 0 bases from V and 1 base from J, with 8 bases in between. The CDR3 extends over 15 amino acids. The CDR3 sequence: CASSVGGRSNQPQHF. The CDR3 DNA follows: TGTGCCAGCAGCGTAGGAGGTAGGAGCAATCAGCCCCAGCATTTT.

The J gene is TRBJ2-7, the V gene TRBV20-1, with a possible D match to TRBD1 (5 bases). V lost 8 bases and J 9 bases, leaving 17 bases between the germline ends. The CDR3 totals 11 residues. Germline values: CDR1 DFQATT, CDR2 SNEGSKA (reference sequence). Here the CDR3 reads CSSADRLGQYF. CDR3 coding DNA: TGCAGTTCCGCAGACAGACTGGGGCAGTACTTC.

V is TRBV10-3 and J is TRBJ2-7; 12 bases agree with TRBD2. Germline trimming cut 5 bases from V and 6 bases from J; bases unmatched to any gene: 8. CDR1 is ENHRY, CDR2 SYGVKD, per germline. The CDR3 has 15 amino acids. CDR3 nucleotide sequence: TGTGCCATCAGTCCTCTAGCGGGGGGGCTAATCGAGCAGTACTTC. It is translated as CAISPLAGGLIEQYF.

The chain is built from TRBV19 and TRBJ1-1; a weak D match, TRBD1 (6 bases). Between the trimmed V and J ends, which lost 5 bases and 10 bases, there was a span of 17 bases. The CDR3 totals 13 residues. Per the germline V gene, CDR1 is LNHDA and CDR2 is SQIVND (reference sequence). This CDR3 reads CASSQTGITGAFF. In nucleotides, the CDR3 is TGTGCCAGTAGTCAGACAGGTATTACGGGAGCTTTCTTT.

The rearrangement uses TRBV25-1 and TRBJ1-1; no firm D call. V lost 5 bases and J 1 base, leaving 5 bases between the germline ends. Germline V gene sequence: CDR1 MGHDK, CDR2 SYGVNS. This CDR3 is 12 amino acids long. DNA of the CDR3: TGTGCCAGCAGTCCAGGGAACACTGAAGCTTTCTTT. Its translation: CASSPGNTEAFF. The variable domain in full, with the rest retrieved from reference TRBV25-1 and TRBJ1-1, is EADIYQTPRYLVIGTGKKITLECSQTMGHDKMYWYQQDPGMELHLIHYSYGVNSTEKGDLSSESTVSRIRTEHFPLTLESARPSHTSQYLCASSPGNTEAFFGQGTRLTVV.